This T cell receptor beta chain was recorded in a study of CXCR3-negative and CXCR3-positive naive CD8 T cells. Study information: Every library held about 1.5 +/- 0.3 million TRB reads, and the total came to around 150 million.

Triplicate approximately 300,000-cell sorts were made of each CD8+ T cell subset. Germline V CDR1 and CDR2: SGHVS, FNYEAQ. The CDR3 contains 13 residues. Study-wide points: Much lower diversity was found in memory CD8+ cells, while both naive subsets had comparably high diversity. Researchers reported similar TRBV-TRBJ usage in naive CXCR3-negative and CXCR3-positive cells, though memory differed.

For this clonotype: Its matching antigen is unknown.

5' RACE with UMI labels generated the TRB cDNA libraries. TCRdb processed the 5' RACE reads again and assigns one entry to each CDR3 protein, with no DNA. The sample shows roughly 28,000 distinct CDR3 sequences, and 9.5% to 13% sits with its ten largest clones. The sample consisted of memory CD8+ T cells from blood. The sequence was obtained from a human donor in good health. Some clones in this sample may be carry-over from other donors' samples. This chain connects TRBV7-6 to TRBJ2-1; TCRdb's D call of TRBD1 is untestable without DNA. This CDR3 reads CASSLGGTNEQFF.